Detailed here is one TCR beta chain. Its target is not known. Other DNA variants within this sample encode the same CDR3. Study donors comprised healthy, HIV-negative adults devoid of recent acute infection or vaccination. V shed 2 bases and J shed 8 bases, with 6 bases lying between them. The CDR3 loop spans 11 amino acids. CDR1 is GTSNPN, CDR2 SVGIG, per germline (reference sequence). This entry comes from a study of shared clonotypes between healthy human individuals. Across the whole study: The donors, a couple of women and a few men, were aged 18 to 49.

Study results and limitations: Memory subsets generally showed lower estimated richness than naive subsets.

Some clones are missing from TCRdb's copy, which holds only in-frame ones; the method was immunoSEQ multiplex PCR. The table has about 1 million clones, under 80% seen once. This TCR was sampled from a man between 18 and 35 years old in good health. This chain connects TRBV30 to TRBJ1-4, with unresolved D. Sequenced material: memory CD4+ T cells sorted from blood. Subset here: CD45RA-negative fraction. CDR3 bases: TGTGCCTGGAGTCCGTTGGAAAAACTGTTTTTT. Protein sequence: CAWSPLEKLFF.